Described below is a single T cell receptor (beta chain) sequence and its context. The antigen it recognizes is unknown. A much larger clone differs by one base, so this may be a read error. This record comes from a study of T cells in Graves' hyperthyroidism and ophthalmopathy (dated by TCRdb to between 2018 and 2021). With respect to the entire study: Peripheral blood was collected at initial diagnosis, before any treatment. Once sampling was done, hyperthyroidism patients were given methimazole at a starting dose of 30 mg daily, whereas ophthalmopathy patients were given high-dose intravenous methylprednisolone. The paper reports TCR Vbeta CDR3 sequencing of roughly 140 peripheral blood samples: around 45 ophthalmopathy, some 80 hyperthyroidism and around 17 progressor patients. The approximately 90 discovery patients were randomly split 7:3 into training and test sets. To identify TCR V-J signatures that set the groups apart, the researchers used a discovery cohort of more than 95 patients, made up of under 45 with Graves' ophthalmopathy and some 60 with stable Graves' hyperthyroidism. In more than five Graves' hyperthyroidism patients, the study also compared T-cell repertoires from thyroid tissue with T-cell repertoires from blood. Prospective prediction of ophthalmopathy was tested in an independent validation cohort of under 20 hyperthyroidism patients and 15 to 17 patients who later progressed to ophthalmopathy. Study-wide conclusions, independent of this receptor: Most expanded thyroid clonotypes (frequency above 0.001) were also found in blood, which suggests that blood repertoires may mirror thyroid immune responses. In cross-validation, a model built on a 13 V-J signature told ophthalmopathy apart from stable hyperthyroidism with approximately 91% sensitivity and approximately 81% specificity, and in testing the same model reached 80%/75%. In validation, progression to ophthalmopathy was predicted by the model with 70% to 71% sensitivity and roughly 72% specificity, a median of about 6.4 months before onset. Sample size was not statistically predetermined, and investigators were not blinded to group allocation.

Stable Graves' hyperthyroidism was defined as no progression to ophthalmopathy during 18 months of follow-up. Hyperthyroidism patients were newly diagnosed, had a disease duration of under 2 months, and were aged 18 to 65 years. Patients with uncontrolled infections, other autoimmune diseases, pregnancy or lactation were excluded. Diagnoses relied on clinical symptoms, serum thyroxine and TRAb, thyroid ultrasound and orbital computed tomography. PBMCs were isolated from roughly 10 ml of fresh peripheral blood by Ficoll-Paque density gradient centrifugation. Trizol reagent was used to extract total RNA, and RNA quality was then checked on an Agilent 2100 Bioanalyzer. Amplification of TCR beta CDR3 regions was carried out from RNA transcripts. A first-round RT-PCR of the TCR CDR3 used the HTBI primer set with the Qiagen OneStep RT-PCR kit. Libraries were constructed in a second round of multiplex PCR, after which size selection and purification were carried out. Paired-end sequencing of the libraries was performed with 100 bp reads on an Illumina HiSeq2000. In the original analysis: Raw data were processed with SOAPnuke, discarding reads with adapters, uncalled bases, mean Phred below 15, or no exact constant-primer or identifier match. COPE v1.2.5 was used to merge the high-quality paired reads, and each unique nucleotide sequence was defined as a clonotype. MiTCR v1.1 was used to align clonotypes to the IMGT TRBV, TRBD and TRBJ reference segments. The analysis included only V-J combinations with a frequency above 0.0001, which together covered more than 98% of the repertoires. The TCS score was defined as the ratio of F50 (clonal expansion) to E x V (chaos), calculated using BLOSUM62-based TCRdist between CDR3 peptides within each V-J. Welch's t-statistics and random forest reduced roughly 500 V-J features to roughly 13, which were used in a naive Bayes classifier (R e1071). In TCRdb, the public reads were trimmed at Q25 with fastp and aligned with MiXCR, with productive beta chains retained. Rows are unified per CDR3 protein, each entry keeping the most common DNA and genes. TCRdb, not the original authors, processed these V and J calls. The sample contains about 740,000 distinct CDR3 sequences, around 15% of them found a single time. The ten top clones hold roughly a tenth of the sample.

CDR1 and CDR2, looked up from the germline V gene, are SQVTM and ANQGSEA. From the cysteine through the phenylalanine, the CDR3 covers 14 amino acids. Only the CDR3 portion is preserved as DNA: 42 bases, with reading frame beginning at the first base. Sequenced: blood. The receptor comes from a young woman with Graves' hyperthyroidism. The V gene is TRBV29-1 and the J gene is TRBJ1-1; matching of 5 bases hints at TRBD1 as the D gene. The DNA sequence reads TGCAGCGTGGGGGGATGGACGGCGAACACTGAAACTTTCTTT. Its product reads: CSVGGWTANTETFF.